These 5 T cell receptor beta chains were all obtained from the same sample, sequenced in a study of shared clonotypes between healthy human individuals. Sequencing was performed with immunoSEQ multiplex PCR; in TCRdb, only in-frame clones are kept and a portion is missing. Of roughly 660,000 clones listed, less than 95% are singletons. Sequencing was carried out using memory CD8+ T cells from PBMCs. The subset denotes: CD45RO+ cells pooled with CCR7-negative TemRA cells. These receptors came from a man aged 18 to 29 in good health. Some clones in this sample may be carry-over from other donors' samples.

The chain has TRBV28 and TRBJ2-3; maybe TRBD2 (6 bases). V lost 10 bases, J lost 4 bases, and 18 bases lay in between. Germline-derived CDR1 and CDR2 are MDHEN and SYDVKM. This CDR3 is 14 amino acids long. In DNA form, the CDR3 reads TGTGCCACACTTTTGACTAGTTCGGCAGATACGCAGTATTTT. Protein: CATLLTSSADTQYF.

The chain joins TRBV11-2 to TRBJ1-2; D is unresolved. Germline V gene lookup returns CDR1 SGHAT and CDR2 FQNNGV. This CDR3 is built from 14 residues. V was trimmed by 2 bases and J by 3 bases, leaving 10 bases between them. The CDR3 DNA reads as TGTGCCAGCAGCTTACCGACGGAGTACTATGGCTACACCTTC. Amino acid sequence: CASSLPTEYYGYTF.

This chain links TRBV15 with TRBJ2-5; the match to TRBD1 covers 9 bases. The germline V gene encodes CDR1 LNHNV and CDR2 YYDKDF (reference sequence). The J segment lost 2 bases and the V segment lost 2 bases, leaving 6 bases of the junction unmatched. CDR3 length: 16 amino acids. The CDR3 reads CATSRFRDREQETQYF. Written as DNA, the CDR3 is TGTGCCACCAGCAGATTTCGGGACAGGGAACAAGAGACCCAGTACTTC. Full variable domain (outside the CDR3, taken from reference TRBV15 and TRBJ2-5): DAMVIQNPRYQVTQFGKPVTLSCSQTLNHNVMYWYQQKSSQAPKLLFHYYDKDFNNEADTPDNFQSRRPNTSFCFLDIRSPGLGDTAMYLCATSRFRDREQETQYFGPGTRLLVL.

The gene calls are TRBV18 and TRBJ2-1; 8 positions match TRBD1. Trimming removed 3 bases from V and 6 bases from J; junction bases left unmatched: 10. The CDR3 spans 16 residues. CDR1 is KGHSH and CDR2 is LQKENI in the germline V gene. The CDR3 coding sequence is TGTGCCAGCTCACCGCGAACAGGGGGGTTTGTCAATGAGCAGTTCTTC. As protein: CASSPRTGGFVNEQFF. Variable domain in full (rest from reference TRBV18 and TRBJ2-1): NAGVMQNPRHLVRRRGQEARLRCSPMKGHSHVYWYRQLPEEGLKFMVYLQKENIIDESGMPKERFSAEFPKEGPSILRIQQVVRGDSAAYFCASSPRTGGFVNEQFFGPGTRLTVL.

Only a few counts were recorded for this clone. This sequence joins TRBV5-1 and TRBJ1-3; D unresolved. CDR1 SGHRS and CDR2 YFSETQ come from the germline V gene. With 5 bases removed from V and 1 base from J, the gap between germline ends came to 10 bases. The CDR3 runs 14 residues. Here the CDR3 reads CASREGRSGNTIYF. In nucleotides, the CDR3 is TGCGCCAGCAGGGAAGGACGGTCTGGAAACACCATATATTTT.